These T cell receptor delta chains were read from a single sample in a study of gammadelta T cells in human blood. TCRdb re-called clones from the RT-PCR reads using CATT. The sample shows over a thousand delta-chain clones, around 9.7% of them seen only once. Sequencing input: non-Vgamma9Vdelta2 gamma-delta T cells from infant blood. All receptors come from a human donor. The CDR3 runs from the conserved cysteine through the conserved F or W. D genes are given only for firm matches. Size is omitted from some rows. Given values are once, few, many or a class for expanded clones.

d_gene	abundance	v_gene	j_gene	CDR3nt	CDR3aa
TRDD3	large	TRDV1	TRDJ1	TGTGCTCTTGGGGACCCAGGTCTCAATCGTACTGGGGGAGATCCCGATAAACTCATCTTT	CALGDPGLNRTGGDPDKLIF
-	large	TRDV1	TRDJ3	TGTGCTCTTGGGGAATTAATCCCCTTTCCTACCCAGGGATACTTAACTTCCTGGGACACCCGACAGATGTTTTTC	CALGELIPFPTQGYLTSWDTRQMFF
-	large	TRDV2	TRDJ3	TGTGCCAGCACGTACGTTGGGGTCTGGGACACCCGACAGATGTTTTTC	CASTYVGVWDTRQMFF
TRDD3	large	TRDV3	TRDJ1	TGTGCCTTCTACCTTCCTGCCCTTTCTGGGGGATGGTCGTACACCGATAAACTCATCTTT	CAFYLPALSGGWSYTDKLIF
TRDD3	large	TRDV1	TRDJ1	TGTGCTCTTGGACTGGGGGACCCGGAGTACACCGATAAACTCATCTTT	CALGLGDPEYTDKLIF
TRDD3	large	TRDV1	TRDJ1	TGTGCTCTTGGGGATAAACCAAGACAGGGATACGCGAACACCGATAAACTCATCTTT	CALGDKPRQGYANTDKLIF
TRDD3	-	TRDV1	TRDJ1	TGTGCTCTTGGGGAAGAGGCCCCTAGCCTTGGGTATTGGGGGATACTTAAATACACCGATAAACTCATCTTT	CALGEEAPSLGYWGILKYTDKLIF
TRDD3	large	TRDV1	TRDJ1	TGTGCTCTTGGGGAATTATTTCAACGCCAGAAACTGGGGGACGTTAAACTCATCTTT	CALGELFQRQKLGDVKLIF
TRDD3	large	TRDV3	TRDJ1	TGTGCCTTTTTTCTGGGCCTACGCCGTTACTGGGGGATACGCTACACCGATAAACTCATCTTT	CAFFLGLRRYWGIRYTDKLIF
-	large	TRDV2	TRDJ3	TGTGCCTGTGACATTCGTACTGTCTATATCGGCTCCTGGGACACCCGACAGATGTTTTTC	CACDIRTVYIGSWDTRQMFF
TRDD3	medium-sized	TRDV1	TRDJ1	TGTGCTCTTGGGGACTATACTGGGGGATATGACACCGATAAACTCATCTTT	CALGDYTGGYDTDKLIF
-	-	TRDV1	TRDJ3	TGTGCTCTTGGGGAACAGAGGATCCTGACCTGGGACACCCGACAGATGTTTTTC	CALGEQRILTWDTRQMFF
-	medium-sized	TRDV1	TRDJ1	TGTGCTCTTGGGAACCCACCACGGGATACCGATAAACTCATCTTT	CALGNPPRDTDKLIF
TRDD3	medium-sized	TRDV1	TRDJ1	TGTGCTCTTGGGCTCCCTTCCCCGTACTGGGGGGCAGACGATAAACTCATCTTT	CALGLPSPYWGADDKLIF
TRDD3	large	TRDV1	TRDJ1	TGTGCTCTTGGGGAGCGACTTTTTTTGCGGGAGTTCCACTGGGGATTCACCGATAAACTCATCTTT	CALGERLFLREFHWGFTDKLIF
-	large	TRDV1	TRDJ1	TGTGCTCTTGGGGAAGATGTCTCCTTTTTCTCGGGGATGATCACCGATAAACTCATCTTT	CALGEDVSFFSGMITDKLIF
TRDD3	medium-sized	TRDV1	TRDJ1	TGTGCTCTTGGGGAACTTGCCCCACCACTGGGGATTGGGGAATGGACCGATAAACTCATCTTT	CALGELAPPLGIGEWTDKLIF
-	large	TRDV1	TRDJ1	TGTGCTCTTGGCTTCTTCCCCCCGATACGCAGGTGCACCGATAAACTCATCTTT	CALGFFPPIRRCTDKLIF
TRDD3	-	TRDV1	TRDJ1	TGTGCTCTTGGGGAAAACCCAGGTCTCAATCGTACTGGGGGAGATCCCGATAAACTCATCTTT	CALGENPGLNRTGGDPDKLIF
TRDD3	large	TRDV3	TRDJ1	TGTGCCTTTTCCCTACTGGGGAAAAAACTCATCTTT	CAFSLLGKKLIF
TRDD3	large	TRDV1	TRDJ1	TGTGCTCTCAAATTCCTGGGGGATACGCAAAGGTACACCGATAAACTCATCTTT	CALKFLGDTQRYTDKLIF
TRDD3	large	TRDV1	TRDJ1	TGTGCTCTTGGGGAATCTAGGACCATTTGTACTGGGGGACCCCAGTCATACACCGATAAACTCATCTTT	CALGESRTICTGGPQSYTDKLIF
TRDD2	medium-sized	TRDV1	TRDJ1	TGTGCTCTTGGGGTGGGCCTTCCTACGTTTCTGAATTACACCGATAAACTCATCTTT	CALGVGLPTFLNYTDKLIF
TRDD3	large	TRDV1	TRDJ2	TGTGCTCTTGGGGAAGATCCCTTCCTCTGGGGGATAACAGCACAACTCTTCTTT	CALGEDPFLWGITAQLFF
TRDD3	-	TRDV3	TRDJ1	TGTGCCTTTAACTGGTTCGTCTTCTTTCGTACTGGGGGACCCGAATCCTACACCGATAAACTCATCTTT	CAFNWFVFFRTGGPESYTDKLIF
-	large	TRDV1	TRDJ1	TGTGCTCTTGGGGAACTACCATTAACCGATAAACTCATCTTT	CALGELPLTDKLIF
TRDD3	large	TRDV2	TRDJ3	TGTGCCTGTGACACCGGCGGGGGATCCCAACTTTTGCCCTCCTGGGACACCCGACAGATGTTTTTC	CACDTGGGSQLLPSWDTRQMFF
TRDD3	medium-sized	TRDV1	TRDJ1	TGTGCTCTTGGGGGGGATACGCCTATCCGGGATAAACTCATCTTT	CALGGDTPIRDKLIF
TRDD3	large	TRDV1	TRDJ1	TGTGCTCTTGGGGACTCTTTTTTCCTGACCGTGTACTGGGGGATACAAAACGATAAACTCATCTTT	CALGDSFFLTVYWGIQNDKLIF
TRDD3	medium-sized	TRDV1	TRDJ1	TGTGCTCTTGGGGACCTAAGGGGCGTACTGGGGGATAAACTCATCTTT	CALGDLRGVLGDKLIF
-	-	TRDV1	TRDJ2	TGTGCTCTTGGGGAATGGCCAGCCACCGTCTTAGGACAACTCTTCTTT	CALGEWPATVLGQLFF
-	large	TRDV1	TRDJ2	TGTGCTCTTGGGGAAGTTTATGTCTTATCGACAGCACAACTCTTCTTT	CALGEVYVLSTAQLFF
-	large	TRDV1	TRDJ1	TGTGCTCTTGGGTCAATCCAGGTCATGGGGGCCCCGTACACCGATAAACTCATCTTT	CALGSIQVMGAPYTDKLIF
TRDD2	large	TRAV38-2/DV8	TRDJ1	TGTGCTTATAGGTCCCTTCCTCCGCAAGGGGGGTCCCCCTACACCGATAAACTCATCTTT	CAYRSLPPQGGSPYTDKLIF
-	medium-sized	TRAV38-2/DV8	TRDJ1	TGTGCTTATAGGAGCGCTACTGTACTGGGTAACACCGATAAACTCATCTTT	CAYRSATVLGNTDKLIF
-	large	TRDV1	TRDJ1	TGTGCTCTTGGGGATCGTCCAGAGAATAAACTCATCTTT	CALGDRPENKLIF
-	large	TRDV1	TRDJ1	TGTGCTCTTGGGGAAGCCCACAAGCTACGCCCTGGTGGATCCTCGTACACCGATAAACTCATCTTT	CALGEAHKLRPGGSSYTDKLIF